The 26 T cell receptor beta chains reported below all come from one sample, sequenced in a study of CD8 T cells in ankylosing spondylitis. TCRdb itself ran the 5' RACE reads through MiXCR, one entry per CDR3 protein. The sample holds some 270,000 distinct CDR3 sequences, over 15% seen once. Sequenced input: blood, either unsorted or a sorted T cell fraction (not recorded which). All receptors derive from a male donor with ankylosing spondylitis or in good health (not recorded which).

The rearrangement uses TRBV9 and TRBJ2-2; D gene ambiguous. Germline lookup yields CDR1 SGDLS and CDR2 YYNGEE. The CDR3 sequence is 14 residues long. The V gene lost 0 bases and the J gene lost 7 bases, with 10 bases spanning the gap. The CDR3 DNA follows: TGTGCCAGCAGCGTAGGCGTCTTAAGCGGGGAGCTGTTTTTT. Residues: CASSVGVLSGELFF.

As for this clonotype: This could be a read error, since a much larger clone is one nucleotide away. CDR3: CASSLPPVLTYEQFF. CDR3 DNA: TGTGCCAGCAGCTTGCCGCCTGTCCTAACCTATGAGCAGTTCTTC. V and J are TRBV5-8 and TRBJ2-1, with D hard to call. CDR3 length equals 15 residues. V was pared by 1 base and J by 8 bases, with 16 bases between. The germline gives CDR1 SGHTS, CDR2 YDEGEE.

The chain combines TRBV18 with TRBJ2-2, with a possible D match to TRBD1 (6 bases). The CDR3 has 15 amino acids. Germline V gene sequence: CDR1 KGHSH, CDR2 LQKENI. Between the trimmed V and J ends, which lost 3 bases and 4 bases, there was a span of 12 bases. The CDR3 sequence: CASSPLDSGTGELFF. The CDR3 DNA is TGTGCCAGCTCACCCTTGGACAGTGGCACCGGGGAGCTGTTTTTT. Full variable domain (missing parts from reference TRBV18 and TRBJ2-2): NAGVMQNPRHLVRRRGQEARLRCSPMKGHSHVYWYRQLPEEGLKFMVYLQKENIIDESGMPKERFSAEFPKEGPSILRIQQVVRGDSAAYFCASSPLDSGTGELFFGEGSRLTVL.

The rearrangement joins TRBV4-2 to TRBJ2-7; 7 bases match TRBD2. Trimming at V came to 5 bases and at J to 4 bases, leaving 8 bases not matched to a gene. Germline V gene lookup returns CDR1 LGHNA and CDR2 YNFKEQ. The CDR3 loop spans 14 amino acids. The CDR3 DNA sequence: TGTGCCAGCAGCGACGGGGAGGGTTTATACGAGCAGTACTTC. Its translation is CASSDGEGLYEQYF.

The rearrangement links TRBV4-1 to TRBJ2-2, with a tentative D call TRBD2 (6 bases). V shed 6 bases and J shed 4 bases, with 15 bases lying between them. This CDR3 spans 15 amino acids. CDR1 is MGHRA, CDR2 YSYEKL, per germline. The CDR3 region is CASRWVSGSTGELFF. CDR3 bases: TGCGCCAGCAGATGGGTTAGCGGAAGCACCGGGGAGCTGTTTTTT.

The chain links TRBV4-1 to TRBJ1-1; TRBD1 is a possible D gene (5 bases). This CDR3 contains 16 residues. V was trimmed by 3 bases and J by 0 bases, leaving 14 bases between them. Germline loops: CDR1 MGHRA, CDR2 YSYEKL. Here the CDR3 DNA reads TGCGCCAGCAGCCATGACGGGGGTGGAGTGAACACTGAAGCTTTCTTT. Its protein product is CASSHDGGGVNTEAFF.

In this sample, this clonotype turned up a few times. The V and J genes are TRBV6-5 and TRBJ2-7; TRBD2 is a possible D gene (5 bases). Germline V gives CDR1 MNHEY, CDR2 SVGAGI. The CDR3 has 13 amino acids. V shed 3 bases and J shed 3 bases, with 9 bases lying between them. In DNA, the CDR3 is TGTGCCAGCAGTTATGGGGAGATCTACGAGCAGTACTTC. It yields the protein CASSYGEIYEQYF.

This clonotype was detected only a few times. V usage is TRBV29-1 and J usage is TRBJ2-7; D possibly corresponds to TRBD1 (6 bases). The V end was cut by 4 bases, the J end by 4 bases, with 11 bases between. Germline V gives CDR1 SQVTM, CDR2 ANQGSEA. This CDR3 region has 12 residues. In nucleotides, the CDR3 is TGCAGCGTTGGTACAGGGAAATACGAGCAGTACTTC. Protein: CSVGTGKYEQYF.

The chain recombines TRBV5-6 with TRBJ2-1, with 12 bases lining up with TRBD1. Germline-derived CDR1 and CDR2 are SGHDT and YYEEEE. V gave up 4 bases and J gave up 16 bases; unmatched junction bases: 6. The CDR3 has 12 amino acids. The CDR3 spells CASSGTGGSIFF. The DNA for the CDR3 is TGTGCCAGCAGCGGGACAGGGGGCTCTATCTTCTTC.

This clonotype was counted a few times. The V and J genes are TRBV25-1 and TRBJ1-1, with D possibly TRBD1 on 6 matching bases. Germline assignment: CDR1 MGHDK and CDR2 SYGVNS. The germline V and J ends were trimmed by 0 bases and 8 bases, with 7 bases remaining between them. The CDR3 has 12 amino acids. The CDR3 spells CASSEYDREAFF. The CDR3 region has the DNA TGTGCCAGCAGTGAATATGACAGGGAAGCTTTCTTT. The full variable domain, its missing parts supplied by reference TRBV25-1 and TRBJ1-1, is EADIYQTPRYLVIGTGKKITLECSQTMGHDKMYWYQQDPGMELHLIHYSYGVNSTEKGDLSSESTVSRIRTEHFPLTLESARPSHTSQYLCASSEYDREAFFGQGTRLTVV.

The chain joins TRBV5-6 to TRBJ2-1; 7 bases align to TRBD2. CDR1 is SGHDT, CDR2 YYEEEE, per germline. V lost 1 base, J lost 10 bases, and 14 bases stayed unmatched. CDR3 length: 16 amino acids. Here the CDR3 DNA reads TGTGCCAGCAGCTTGCAAGCGGCTAGCGGAAAGCCCGAGCAGTTCTTC. Translated: CASSLQAASGKPEQFF.

This clonotype occurred a few times. This rearrangement joins TRBV7-8 to TRBJ2-7; a weak D match, TRBD2 (7 bases). Looked up from germline, CDR1 is SGHVS and CDR2 is FQNEAQ. The CDR3 runs 14 residues. The V end lost 6 bases, the J end lost 4 bases, and 16 bases lay between the germline ends. For the CDR3, the DNA is TGTGCCAGCAGGGCTAGCGGTAGGGGGTACGAGCAGTACTTC. Residues: CASRASGRGYEQYF.

The chain has TRBV7-2 and TRBJ2-3; TRBD2 agrees at 13 bases. V dropped 10 bases and J dropped 3; count of bases not matched to a gene: 4. This CDR3 is built from 14 residues. The germline V gene has CDR1 SGHTA and CDR2 FQGNSA. The CDR3 here is CATKGLAGTDTQYF. In nucleotides, the CDR3 is TGTGCCACAAAGGGACTAGCGGGGACAGATACGCAGTATTTT.

The V call is TRBV4-1, the J call TRBJ2-7, with 10 nucleotides matching TRBD2. This CDR3 has 16 residues. Germline V gives CDR1 MGHRA, CDR2 YSYEKL. With V trimmed by 2 bases and J by 5 bases, 9 bases remained unmatched. CDR3 DNA sequence: TGCGCCAGCAGCCAACCTAGCGGGAGAAGTTTTAACGAGCAGTACTTC. It specifies CASSQPSGRSFNEQYF.

This clonotype has more than one count but fewer than ten. J is TRBJ2-3 and V is TRBV29-1; D gene uncertain. The V end lost 0 bases, the J end lost 0 bases, and 13 bases lay between the germline ends. Germline lookup yields CDR1 SQVTM and CDR2 ANQGSEA. The CDR3 contains 16 residues. CDR3 DNA: TGCAGCGTTGAAGAGGTCGCGCCGGCTAGCACAGATACGCAGTATTTT. Protein: CSVEEVAPASTDTQYF.

Notes on this clonotype: An end of the junction differs from the germline gene, which may be a read error. The chain joins TRBV10-3 to TRBJ2-7; D gene uncertain. CDR1 ENHRY and CDR2 SYGVKD come from the germline V gene. The CDR3 runs 14 residues. The CDR3 sequence is CAVSETGTYYEQYF. For the CDR3, the DNA is TGTGCCGTCAGTGAGACGGGCACCTACTACGAGCAGTACTTC.

This clonotype was counted a few times. V and J are TRBV7-8 and TRBJ2-3, with 7 positions matching TRBD2. Germline values: CDR1 SGHVS, CDR2 FQNEAQ. The V and J ends lost 5 bases and 1 base, in that order; junction bases with no gene match: 9. This CDR3 contains 16 residues. CDR3 loop: CASSPETSRGTDTQYF. The CDR3 nucleotides are TGTGCCAGCAGCCCGGAGACTAGCCGAGGCACAGATACGCAGTATTTT.

This clonotype appeared a few times. V gene TRBV4-1 combines with J gene TRBJ1-4; no definite D call. From germline, CDR1 is MGHRA and CDR2 YSYEKL. The CDR3 has 14 residues. The germline V and J ends were trimmed by 1 base and 8 bases, with 11 bases remaining between them. The CDR3 nucleotides read TGCGCCAGCAGCCAAGGGGCCTATGGGGAAAAACTGTTTTTT. Protein: CASSQGAYGEKLFF.

The gene calls are TRBV10-3 and TRBJ2-1, with no clear D. The ends were cut back, 0 bases at V and 10 bases at J, with 7 bases in the middle. The CDR3 runs 12 residues. The germline V gene has CDR1 ENHRY and CDR2 SYGVKD. CDR3 loop: CAISESGREQFF. Written as DNA, the CDR3 is TGTGCCATCAGTGAGTCTGGACGGGAGCAGTTCTTC.

In this sample, this clonotype turned up a few times. The V and J genes are TRBV7-2 and TRBJ2-1, with 7 bases that match TRBD2. CDR1 is SGHTA and CDR2 is FQGNSA in the germline V gene. The CDR3 is made up of 21 amino acids. The V and J ends lost 0 bases and 0 bases, in that order; junction bases with no gene match: 17. This CDR3 reads CASSLARDRGSLADSYNEQFF. The CDR3 region has the DNA TGTGCCAGCAGCTTAGCCAGGGATCGCGGCTCCCTAGCGGACTCCTACAATGAGCAGTTCTTC.

Concerning this clonotype itself: Being one base from a much bigger clone, this may be a read error. V gene TRBV9 combines with J gene TRBJ2-1, with TRBD1 as a possible D gene (6 bases). This CDR3 is 15 amino acids long. The germline gives CDR1 SGDLS, CDR2 YYNGEE. CDR3 region: CASSVVQGPHNEPFF. CDR3 DNA sequence: TGTGCCAGCAGCGTAGTACAGGGTCCCCACAATGAGCCGTTCTTC.

V gene TRBV6-5 combines with J gene TRBJ1-2; D gene ambiguous. With 0 bases removed from V and 4 bases from J, the gap between germline ends came to 9 bases. Germline V CDR1 and CDR2: MNHEY, SVGAGI. CDR3 length: 14 residues. The CDR3 here is CASSYSPMTYGYTF. Written as DNA, the CDR3 is TGTGCCAGCAGTTACTCCCCGATGACCTATGGCTACACCTTC.

This clonotype was counted between two and nine times. The V call is TRBV7-8, the J call TRBJ2-5; a weak D match, TRBD1 (6 bases). V lost 5 bases to trimming and J lost 5 bases, with 18 bases between them. The length of the CDR3 is 15 residues. Germline V gene lookup returns CDR1 SGHVS and CDR2 FQNEAQ. The CDR3 nucleotides read TGTGCCAGCAGCGCCCGGGACACGTCGATGGAGACCCAGTACTTC. Protein sequence: CASSARDTSMETQYF.

This clonotype has only a few counts. The V and J genes are TRBV6-2 or TRBV6-3 and TRBJ2-7; D is unclear. In germline, CDR1 is MNHEY, CDR2 SVGEGT. The CDR3 totals 13 residues. The V and J ends lost 4 bases and 5 bases respectively, with 12 bases between them. As DNA, the CDR3 is TGTGCCAGCAGTTCGCGCCCCCTCCACGAGCAGTACTTC. Residues: CASSSRPLHEQYF.

This clonotype was found many times. The rearrangement links TRBV28 to TRBJ2-3; TRBD2 agrees at 11 bases. The CDR3 extends over 16 amino acids. The V gene end was trimmed by 6 bases and the J gene end by 0 bases; junction bases not matched to a gene: 5. Looked up from germline, CDR1 is MDHEN and CDR2 is SYDVKM. The CDR3 protein is CASSPTSGTSTDTQYF. The CDR3 DNA reads TGTGCCAGCAGCCCGACTAGCGGGACTAGCACAGATACGCAGTATTTT.

The V gene is TRBV9, the J gene TRBJ2-3, with D unresolved. Germline values: CDR1 SGDLS, CDR2 YYNGEE. Trimming removed 0 bases from V and 2 bases from J, with 10 bases in between. The CDR3 is made up of 15 amino acids. The CDR3 bases are TGTGCCAGCAGCGTAGATGGCAGGTCCACAGATACGCAGTATTTT. As protein: CASSVDGRSTDTQYF.